A single T cell receptor (beta chain) is shown here with its context. As a fraction of the sample, this clonotype is medium-sized (0.01 to 0.1%). It lacks a known antigen. No much larger clone is present one base from it, and per-base qualities are unavailable. This sample is drawn from a study. Sequencer: Illumina MiSeq. TCRdb redid the processing of the public reads, applying fastp at Q25 and MiXCR, and retained in-frame beta chains. For every CDR3 protein sequence, its rows merge into one entry that carries the most common genes and DNA. Across this sample there are about 5,800 distinct CDR3 sequences, with more than 8% seen only once. The ten biggest clones cover 5.4% of the sample. Sequences SGHNT (CDR1) and YYREEE (CDR2) are obtained from the germline V gene (reference sequence). Counted from cysteine to phenylalanine, this CDR3 has 14 amino acids. Left in the record is the CDR3 DNA by itself, 42 bases read in frame from the first base. V ends up 5 bases short and J 5 bases short, with an unmatched junction base count of 9.

This chain joins TRBV5-4 to TRBJ2-5; the central 7 bases match TRBD2. The origin of this receptor is a human donor with rheumatoid arthritis. The sample comprised CD4+ T cells from synovial fluid. The CDR3 corresponds to CASRSGLVDETQYF. The DNA is TGTGCCAGCAGGTCCGGACTAGTTGATGAGACCCAGTACTTC.